This T cell receptor (beta chain) was profiled in a study of PD-L1 blockade in urothelial cancer. About the research overall: Blood was tested 3 weeks (second dose) and 6 weeks into treatment. Study-level findings and limits: Pretreatment clonality of the blood TCR repertoire below the median was predictive of superior survival.

Details on this clone: Its antigen is unidentified.

The V gene end was trimmed by 1 base and the J gene end by 3 bases; junction bases not matched to a gene: 7. The germline CDR1 and CDR2 sequences are SGHRS and YFSETQ. The CDR3 sequence is 16 residues long. The repertoire was sequenced with immunoSEQ multiplex PCR; TCRdb's copy has only in-frame clones and lacks some. The table has some 45,000 clones, 70% to 90% seen once; the top ten hold about 4.2%. The chain joins TRBV5-1 to TRBJ2-3; 8 bases align to TRBD1. The TCR comes from a man older than 75 with urothelial cancer. The specimen was PBMCs, collected around atezolizumab (anti-PD-L1) treatment. DNA for the CDR3: TGCGCCAGCAGCTTGCGGACAGGGTTGAGGACAGATACGCAGTATTTT. Its protein is CASSLRTGLRTDTQYF. Full variable domain (outside the CDR3, taken from reference TRBV5-1 and TRBJ2-3): KAGVTQTPRYLIKTRGQQVTLSCSPISGHRSVSWYQQTPGQGLQFLFEYFSETQRNKGNFPGRFSGRQFSNSRSEMNVSTLELGDSALYLCASSLRTGLRTDTQYFGPGTRLTVL.